This is a list of T cell receptor beta chains from one sample in a study of blood T cells in healthy people across ages. Each CDR3 protein gets one entry after TCRdb re-called the 5' RACE reads with MiXCR. Counted here are 650,000 to 800,000 distinct CDR3 sequences, more than 40% occurring once; the ten biggest clones make up roughly a fifth. Material for sequencing was blood. Receptors were obtained from a man aged 60-69 years in good health. Both conserved end residues are part of each CDR3. D genes are given only for firm matches. For some rows the clone size is stated as once, few or many, or as a class when expanded; others skip it.

J | size | D | V | CDR3 | DNA
TRBJ2-5 | . | . | TRBV6-6 | CASSSRRTIQETQYF | TGTGCCAGCAGTTCACGCAGGACTATCCAAGAGACCCAGTACTTC
TRBJ2-5 | few | TRBD1 | TRBV3-1 | CASSGTEGETQYF | TGTGCCAGCAGCGGGACAGAGGGAGAGACCCAGTACTTC
TRBJ2-5 | . | . | TRBV9 | CASSVTPGTQQETQYF | TGTGCCAGCAGCGTAACCCCCGGGACCCAACAAGAGACCCAGTACTTC
TRBJ2-2 | . | . | TRBV24-1 | CATSAQGNTGELFF | TGTGCCACCAGTGCGCAGGGGAACACCGGGGAGCTGTTTTTT
TRBJ2-4 | . | . | TRBV7-2 | CASSLGGGLAKNIQYF | TGTGCCAGCAGCCTCGGAGGTGGACTAGCCAAAAACATTCAGTACTTC
TRBJ2-7 | . | TRBD2 | TRBV7-2 | CASSFQTSGGNYEQYF | TGTGCCAGCAGCTTTCAGACTAGCGGGGGGAATTACGAGCAGTACTTC
TRBJ2-1 | many | . | TRBV7-3 | CASSGSPSSYNEQFF | TGTGCCAGCAGTGGGAGTCCGAGCTCCTACAATGAGCAGTTCTTC
TRBJ1-4 | . | . | TRBV6-5 | CASSQGPANEKLFF | TGTGCCAGCAGCCAGGGTCCGGCTAATGAAAAACTGTTTTTT
TRBJ2-3 | . | . | TRBV5-1 | CASTEEFTDTQYF | TGCGCCAGCACAGAGGAATTCACAGATACGCAGTATTTT
TRBJ2-7 | . | . | TRBV2 | CASNDPTANSSYEQYF | TGTGCCAGCAATGATCCGACAGCCAATTCTTCCTACGAGCAGTACTTC
TRBJ1-2 | few | . | TRBV4-3 | CASSPSPFYGYTF | TGCGCCAGCAGCCCCAGCCCGTTCTATGGCTACACCTTC
TRBJ2-6 | . | . | TRBV6-2/TRBV6-3 | CAGSYSPGANVLTF | TGTGCCGGCAGTTACTCCCCTGGGGCCAACGTCCTGACTTTC
TRBJ2-7 | many | TRBD1 | TRBV10-3 | CAISARQGARYEQYF | TGTGCCATCAGTGCGAGGCAGGGGGCCAGGTACGAGCAGTACTTC
TRBJ1-1 | few | . | TRBV6-6 | CASLNRVNTEAFF | TGTGCCAGCCTCAACAGGGTGAACACTGAAGCTTTCTTT
TRBJ2-3 | once | . | TRBV5-1 | CASSLWDPHTDTQYF | TGCGCCAGCAGCTTGTGGGACCCACACACAGATACGCAGTATTTT
TRBJ2-5 | . | . | TRBV3-1 | CASSIRRDQETQYF | TGTGCCAGCAGCATACGACGGGACCAAGAGACCCAGTACTTC
TRBJ1-2 | few | . | TRBV28 | CASSTGAGYGYTF | TGTGCCAGCAGTACAGGCGCGGGCTATGGCTACACCTTC
TRBJ2-7 | once | TRBD2 | TRBV25-1 | CASSEYWGRLAGPEVTYEQYF | TGTGCCAGCAGTGAATATTGGGGGCGACTAGCGGGGCCCGAGGTCACCTACGAGCAGTACTTC
TRBJ2-1 | . | TRBD2 | TRBV5-8 | CASSLAGLAGEQFF | TGTGCCAGCAGCTTGGCGGGACTAGCCGGTGAGCAGTTCTTC
TRBJ2-6 | few | . | TRBV20-1 | CSMLGSGDSGANVLTF | TGCAGTATGTTGGGTTCAGGGGACTCTGGGGCCAACGTCCTGACTTTC
TRBJ2-7 | few | . | TRBV20-1 | CSAQGVGASYEQYF | TGCAGTGCCCAAGGTGTGGGAGCCTCCTACGAGCAGTACTTC
TRBJ2-7 | few | . | TRBV20-1 | CSARDLGGAYEQYF | TGCAGTGCTAGAGATCTAGGGGGTGCCTACGAGCAGTACTTC
TRBJ2-7 | . | . | TRBV15 | CATSRDVREAHEQYF | TGTGCCACCAGCAGAGATGTCAGGGAAGCCCACGAGCAGTACTTC
TRBJ2-3 | . | . | TRBV20-1 | CSATDSRTDTQYF | TGCAGTGCTACCGACAGTAGAACAGATACGCAGTATTTT
TRBJ1-4 | . | . | TRBV4-1 | CASSQERGTLEKLFF | TGCGCCAGCAGCCAAGAGAGGGGGACACTTGAAAAACTGTTTTTT
TRBJ1-2 | . | TRBD1 | TRBV6-5 | CASSWDRGSYGYTF | TGTGCCAGCAGTTGGGACAGGGGGTCCTATGGCTACACCTTC
TRBJ2-1 | few | TRBD2 | TRBV29-1 | CSVDAGGGQKQFF | TGCAGCGTTGATGCGGGGGGGGGACAAAAGCAGTTCTTC
TRBJ2-1 | . | TRBD2 | TRBV6-2/TRBV6-3 | CASSSLPGLAGGLVNEQFF | TGTGCCAGCAGTTCCCTCCCCGGACTAGCGGGGGGGCTGGTCAATGAGCAGTTCTTC